The 28 T cell receptor beta chains listed next were all sequenced from one sample in a study of cytomegalovirus exposure and HLA in healthy donors. The PCR used 60 Vbeta and 13 Jbeta primers. Generated by immunoSEQ multiplex PCR, the TCRdb table keeps only in-frame clones and is missing some. The table records under 200,000 clones, around 84% of them present only once. Sequencing was done on a sample of PBMCs. Source of these receptors: a man aged 45-60 years in good health and CMV-seropositive.

This chain joins TRBV7-9 and TRBJ2-1; weak D call: TRBD1 (6 bases). CDR1 and CDR2 from the germline V gene are SEHNR and FQNEAQ (reference sequence). V lost 1 base and J lost 4, with 11 bases in between. The CDR3 is 15 amino acids. The CDR3, as DNA: TGTGCCAGCAGCTTAGGGACAGTTAGTTACAATGAGCAGTTCTTC. Encoded protein: CASSLGTVSYNEQFF.

This clone turned up a few times. The chain links TRBV19 to TRBJ1-5; the match to TRBD1 covers 10 bases. The CDR3 is 15 residues long. The ends lost 10 bases at V and 3 bases at J; junction bases unmatched: 9. Germline loops: CDR1 LNHDA, CDR2 SQIVND (reference sequence). The CDR3 DNA is TGTGCCACCACGGACAGGGGGACCTTCAATCAGCCCCAGCATTTT. Amino acids: CATTDRGTFNQPQHF.

The rearrangement links TRBV19 to TRBJ1-5, with 8 positions matching TRBD1. This CDR3 region has 14 residues. Germline trimming cut 5 bases from V and 7 bases from J; bases unmatched to any gene: 7. In germline, CDR1 is LNHDA, CDR2 SQIVND (reference sequence). The CDR3 here is CASSARTGSQPQHF. As DNA, the CDR3 is TGTGCCAGTAGTGCGCGGACAGGGTCCCAGCCCCAGCATTTT.

J is TRBJ1-3 and V is TRBV28, with TRBD1 identical over 9 bases. With V trimmed by 2 bases and J by 2 bases, 4 bases remained unmatched. This CDR3 is 16 amino acids long. CDR1 MDHEN and CDR2 SYDVKM come from the germline V gene. The CDR3 nucleotides are TGTGCCAGCAGTTTAGCAGGACAGGGGACTGGAAACACCATATATTTT. Translating it yields CASSLAGQGTGNTIYF.

The chain links TRBV7-2 to TRBJ2-4; 7 bases line up with TRBD2. Germline trimming cut 2 bases from V and 2 bases from J; bases unmatched to any gene: 9. The CDR3 length is 17 residues. Germline CDR1 reads SGHTA; CDR2 reads FQGNSA. CDR3 sequence (DNA): TGTGCCAGCAGCTTACTGTCTGGCGGGAGCACCAAAAACATTCAGTACTTC. Translation: CASSLLSGGSTKNIQYF.

The chain employs TRBV5-4 and TRBJ2-2; TRBD2 agrees at 8 bases. The CDR3 length is 14 residues. V was pared by 4 bases and J by 7 bases, with 6 bases of the junction left unmatched. Germline V gene lookup returns CDR1 SGHNT and CDR2 YYREEE (reference sequence). DNA of the CDR3: TGTGCCAGCAGCCCCCGGCGGGGGGACGGGGAGCTGTTTTTT. Translation: CASSPRRGDGELFF.

The chain is built from TRBV9 and TRBJ2-1, with 7 bases lining up with TRBD1. J was trimmed by 3 bases and V by 7 bases; bases with no gene match: 16. The V gene's germline CDR1 is SGDLS and CDR2 YYNGEE. The CDR3 length is 17 residues. The CDR3: CASGHPEGTVIYNEQFF. The CDR3 DNA reads TGTGCCAGCGGACACCCCGAAGGGACAGTGATCTACAATGAGCAGTTCTTC.

This chain links TRBV5-6 with TRBJ1-3; unclear D gene. Trimming took off 1 base at V and 0 bases at J, with 8 bases between the two ends. Germline V gene lookup returns CDR1 SGHDT and CDR2 YYEEEE. CDR3 size: 15 residues. The CDR3 loop is CASSLWAFSGNTIYF. The CDR3 DNA sequence: TGTGCCAGCAGCTTGTGGGCCTTCTCTGGAAACACCATATATTTT.

The rearrangement uses TRBV9 and TRBJ2-3; 8 nucleotides line up with TRBD2. V lost 4 bases and J lost 6; bases outside the gene matches: 13. There are 16 residues in the CDR3. CDR1 is SGDLS and CDR2 is YYNGEE in the germline V gene. The chain's CDR3 is CASSMRSGGLLDTQYF. The CDR3 DNA follows: TGTGCCAGCAGCATGAGAAGCGGGGGCCTACTTGATACGCAGTATTTT.

V is TRBV2 and J is TRBJ2-1; 10 nucleotides align to TRBD2. With 6 bases clipped from V and 5 bases from J, the junction kept 7 bases outside the gene matches. The germline CDR1 and CDR2 sequences are SNHLY and FYNNEI. The CDR3 consists of 15 residues. CDR3 nucleotide sequence: TGTGCCAGCAGATTAGGGACTAGCGCCAACAATGAGCAGTTCTTC. Translated: CASRLGTSANNEQFF.

This chain uses TRBV7-9 with TRBJ1-4; D might be TRBD1 (6 bases). The CDR3 runs to 16 residues. CDR1 SEHNR and CDR2 FQNEAQ come from the germline V gene (reference sequence). V lost 1 base and J lost 4, with 13 bases in between. The CDR3 region is CASSLVPQGINEKLFF. The CDR3 DNA reads TGTGCCAGCAGCTTAGTCCCCCAGGGGATTAATGAAAAACTGTTTTTT.

The sample holds one count of this clone. CDR3 bases: TGCGCCAGCAGCCCACAGCGGGGGGAGAATGAGCAGTTCTTC. Its translation is CASSPQRGENEQFF. V usage is TRBV4-1 and J usage is TRBJ2-1, with TRBD2 matching 9 bases. Trimming took 4 bases from V and 7 from J; bases not matched to a gene: 5. The CDR3 runs to 14 residues. Germline CDR1 MGHRA, CDR2 YSYEKL.

V usage is TRBV4-1 and J usage is TRBJ2-1; 10 nucleotides align to TRBD2. Germline lookup yields CDR1 MGHRA and CDR2 YSYEKL. The CDR3 consists of 16 residues. V was pared by 5 bases and J by 15 bases, with 19 bases of the junction left unmatched. The CDR3 reads CASSSRTSGATVRMFF. In DNA, the CDR3 is TGCGCCAGCAGCTCGAGGACTAGCGGAGCTACCGTAAGGATGTTCTTC.

The chain carries TRBV19 and TRBJ2-1, with 12 bases identical to TRBD2. The CDR3 loop spans 14 amino acids. Trimming took 6 bases from V and 7 from J; bases not matched to a gene: 4. Germline-derived CDR1 and CDR2 are LNHDA and SQIVND (reference sequence). CDR3: CASRTSGSNNEQFF. DNA of the CDR3: TGTGCCAGTAGGACTAGCGGGAGTAATAATGAGCAGTTCTTC.

The CDR3 protein is CASSLAPGILNGELFF. The CDR3 nucleotides are TGTGCCAGCAGCTTGGCCCCCGGGATACTAAACGGGGAGCTGTTTTTT. This sequence joins TRBV5-5 and TRBJ2-2, with TRBD2 as a possible D gene (5 bases). The CDR3 loop spans 16 amino acids. V was cut by 0 bases and J by 7 bases, with 16 bases left in between. Germline assignment: CDR1 SGHKS and CDR2 YYEKEE (reference sequence).

V gene TRBV7-9 combines with J gene TRBJ1-5; weak D call: TRBD1 (5 bases). The germline CDR1 and CDR2 sequences are SEHNR and FQNEAQ (reference sequence). CDR3 size: 12 residues. Trimming cost V 11 bases and J 2 bases, with 10 bases left between them. Here the CDR3 reads CAGQGGNQPQHF. CDR3 sequence (DNA): TGTGCCGGTCAGGGCGGCAATCAGCCCCAGCATTTT.

For the CDR3, the DNA is TGTGCCAGCTCACCCGGGGGGCGCAATGAGCAGTTCTTC. It encodes CASSPGGRNEQFF. V gene TRBV18 combines with J gene TRBJ2-1, with D tentatively TRBD2 (7 bases). The germline V gene encodes CDR1 KGHSH and CDR2 LQKENI. V was pared by 3 bases and J by 6 bases, with 9 bases between. The length of the CDR3 is 13 residues.

The table lists this clone with a count of one. This chain uses TRBV4-2 with TRBJ1-3, with TRBD1 as a possible D gene (6 bases). The length of the CDR3 is 16 residues. CDR1 is LGHNA and CDR2 is YNFKEQ in the germline V gene. Between the trimmed V and J ends, which lost 4 bases and 4 bases, there was a span of 17 bases. For the CDR3, the DNA is TGTGCCAGCAGCCCCCGGGACACCCAAACGGGAAACACCATATATTTT. It yields the protein CASSPRDTQTGNTIYF.

The chain employs TRBV2 and TRBJ2-1; the D gene is possibly TRBD1 (6 bases). This CDR3 has 14 amino acids. V gave up 3 bases and J gave up 9 bases, with 15 bases separating them. The germline V gene encodes CDR1 SNHLY and CDR2 FYNNEI. CDR3 bases: TGTGCCAGCAGTGAGGTACAGGGCAGGAGTGAGCAGTTCTTC. This encodes CASSEVQGRSEQFF. The full variable domain, rest sourced from reference TRBV2 and TRBJ2-1, is EPEVTQTPSHQVTQMGQEVILRCVPISNHLYFYWYRQILGQKVEFLVSFYNNEISEKSEIFDDQFSVERPDGSNFTLKIRSTKLEDSAMYFCASSEVQGRSEQFFGPGTRLTVL.

This chain connects TRBV2 to TRBJ2-3, with 10 bases that match TRBD2. The V and J ends lost 6 bases and 5 bases, in that order; junction bases with no gene match: 8. The CDR3 is 15 amino acids. Germline CDR1 and CDR2: SNHLY and FYNNEI. CDR3 DNA: TGTGCCAGCAGGGCCTCTAGCGGGAGACGAGATACGCAGTATTTT. This sequence encodes CASRASSGRRDTQYF.

This chain joins TRBV4-1 and TRBJ2-3, with TRBD1 matching over 8 bases. Losses at the gene ends were 1 base for V and 2 bases for J; bases not matched to a gene: 11. Germline CDR1 is MGHRA and CDR2 is YSYEKL. CDR3 length equals 18 residues. The chain's CDR3 is CASSQVVQGAGSTDTQYF. CDR3 bases: TGCGCCAGCAGCCAAGTTGTTCAGGGGGCCGGTTCCACAGATACGCAGTATTTT.

This chain connects TRBV6-5 to TRBJ1-4; 7 bases are a match to TRBD1. J lost 8 bases, V lost 7 bases, and 10 bases had no gene match. CDR1 and CDR2 from the germline V gene are MNHEY and SVGAGI. The CDR3 totals 14 residues. CDR3 bases: TGTGCCAGCACCTCTAGGGGGCTTCGGGAAAAACTGTTTTTT. Its protein product is CASTSRGLREKLFF.

A few counts support this clone. The rearrangement uses TRBV7-8 and TRBJ2-7, with TRBD2 matching 8 bases. Trimming took 5 bases from V and 3 from J; bases not matched to a gene: 12. The CDR3 totals 16 residues. The V gene's germline CDR1 is SGHVS and CDR2 FQNEAQ. The CDR3 is CASSLPGGGLNYEQYF. The CDR3 coding sequence is TGTGCCAGCAGCCTACCCGGGGGGGGACTGAACTACGAGCAGTACTTC. Variable domain in full (rest from reference TRBV7-8 and TRBJ2-7): GAGVSQSPRYKVAKRGQDVALRCDPISGHVSLFWYQQALGQGPEFLTYFQNEAQLDKSGLPSDRFFAERPEGSVSTLKIQRTQQEDSAVYLCASSLPGGGLNYEQYFGPGTRLTVT.

This chain uses TRBV18 with TRBJ1-2, with D unresolved. Trimming removed 3 bases at V and 3 bases at J, with 8 bases between. CDR1 is KGHSH, CDR2 LQKENI, per germline. This CDR3 has 13 residues. This CDR3 is CASSPEGYYGYTF. The DNA of the CDR3 is TGTGCCAGCTCACCTGAGGGTTACTATGGCTACACCTTC.

The chain has TRBV28 and TRBJ2-1, with 10 bases that match TRBD1. The V and J ends lost 6 bases and 3 bases, in that order; junction bases with no gene match: 8. CDR1 and CDR2 (germline): MDHEN, SYDVKM. The CDR3 totals 16 residues. CDR3 region: CASSPSGTGVYNEQFF. CDR3 bases: TGTGCCAGCAGCCCCTCCGGGACAGGGGTCTACAATGAGCAGTTCTTC.

The chain employs TRBV2 and TRBJ2-3, with D possibly matching TRBD1 (5 bases). The CDR3 consists of 14 residues. V was cut by 7 bases and J by 1 base, with 12 bases left in between. Germline V gene lookup returns CDR1 SNHLY and CDR2 FYNNEI. The CDR3 loop reads CASTGPRGTDTQYF. The CDR3 DNA reads TGTGCCAGCACCGGGCCCAGGGGCACAGATACGCAGTATTTT.

The chain is built from TRBV9 and TRBJ2-2; 7 nucleotides line up with TRBD2. Germline V gives CDR1 SGDLS, CDR2 YYNGEE. V gave up 0 bases and J gave up 2 bases; unmatched junction bases: 10. The CDR3 extends over 18 amino acids. CDR3 coding DNA: TGTGCCAGCAGCGTAGGGGGGGGACGTCCACCAAACACCGGGGAGCTGTTTTTT. Its protein product is CASSVGGGRPPNTGELFF. Supplemented by reference TRBV9 and TRBJ2-2, the full variable domain reads DSGVTQTPKHLITATGQRVTLRCSPRSGDLSVYWYQQSLDQGLQFLIQYYNGEERAKGNILERFSAQQFPDLHSELNLSSLELGDSALYFCASSVGGGRPPNTGELFFGEGSRLTVL.

This clone was recorded only once. This sequence joins TRBV15 and TRBJ2-2; 14 positions match TRBD2. This CDR3 spans 18 amino acids. Germline CDR1 is LNHNV and CDR2 is YYDKDF (reference sequence). Trimming took 5 bases from V and 2 from J; bases not matched to a gene: 7. The CDR3 sequence: CATSGPTSGRANTGELFF. In DNA form, the CDR3 reads TGTGCCACCAGCGGACCGACTAGCGGGAGGGCAAACACCGGGGAGCTGTTTTTT. Supplemented by reference TRBV15 and TRBJ2-2, the full variable domain reads DAMVIQNPRYQVTQFGKPVTLSCSQTLNHNVMYWYQQKSSQAPKLLFHYYDKDFNNEADTPDNFQSRRPNTSFCFLDIRSPGLGDTAMYLCATSGPTSGRANTGELFFGEGSRLTVL.